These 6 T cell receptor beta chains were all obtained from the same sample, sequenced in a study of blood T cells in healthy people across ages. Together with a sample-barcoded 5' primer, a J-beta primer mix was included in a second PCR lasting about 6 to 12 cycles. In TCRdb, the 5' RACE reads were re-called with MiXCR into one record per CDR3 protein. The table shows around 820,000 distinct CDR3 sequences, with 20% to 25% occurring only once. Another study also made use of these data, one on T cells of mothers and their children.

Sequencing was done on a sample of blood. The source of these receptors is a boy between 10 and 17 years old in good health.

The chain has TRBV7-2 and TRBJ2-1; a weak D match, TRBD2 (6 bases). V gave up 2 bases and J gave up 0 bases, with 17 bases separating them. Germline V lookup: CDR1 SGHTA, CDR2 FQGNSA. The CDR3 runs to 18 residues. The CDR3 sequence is CASSLYIAVVSSYNEQFF. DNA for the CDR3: TGTGCCAGCAGCTTATATATAGCGGTGGTGAGCTCCTACAATGAGCAGTTCTTC.

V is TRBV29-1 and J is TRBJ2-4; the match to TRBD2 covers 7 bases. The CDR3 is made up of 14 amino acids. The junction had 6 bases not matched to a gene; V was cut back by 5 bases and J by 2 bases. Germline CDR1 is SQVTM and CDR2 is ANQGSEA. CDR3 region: CSVLGGNTKNIQYF. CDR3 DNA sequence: TGCAGCGTTCTGGGGGGGAACACCAAAAACATTCAGTACTTC.

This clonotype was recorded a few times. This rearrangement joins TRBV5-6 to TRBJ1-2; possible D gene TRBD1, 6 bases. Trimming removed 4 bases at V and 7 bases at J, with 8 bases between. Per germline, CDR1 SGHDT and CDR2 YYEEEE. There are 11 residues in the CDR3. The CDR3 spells CASSGDIGYTF. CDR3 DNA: TGTGCCAGCAGCGGGGACATTGGCTACACCTTC.

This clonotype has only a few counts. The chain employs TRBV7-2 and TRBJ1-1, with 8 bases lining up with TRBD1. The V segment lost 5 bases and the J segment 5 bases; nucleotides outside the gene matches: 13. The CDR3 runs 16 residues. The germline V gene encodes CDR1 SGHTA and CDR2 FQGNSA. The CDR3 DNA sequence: TGTGCCAGCAGCCAACCTCCCAGGGGGCCAGGAACTGAAGCTTTCTTT. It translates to CASSQPPRGPGTEAFF. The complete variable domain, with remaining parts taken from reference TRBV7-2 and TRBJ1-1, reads GAGVSQSPSNKVTEKGKDVELRCDPISGHTALYWYRQSLGQGLEFLIYFQGNSAPDKSGLPSDRFSAERTGGSVSTLTIQRTQQEDSAVYLCASSQPPRGPGTEAFFGQGTRLTVV.

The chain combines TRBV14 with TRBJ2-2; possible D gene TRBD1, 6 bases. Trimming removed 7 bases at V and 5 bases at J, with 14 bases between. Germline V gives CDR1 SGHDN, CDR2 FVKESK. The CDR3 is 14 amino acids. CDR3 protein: CASKKIQGTGELFF. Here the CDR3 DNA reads TGTGCCAGCAAGAAAATACAGGGTACCGGGGAGCTGTTTTTT. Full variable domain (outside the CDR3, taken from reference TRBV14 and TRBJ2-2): EAGVTQFPSHSVIEKGQTVTLRCDPISGHDNLYWYRRVMGKEIKFLLHFVKESKQDESGMPNNRFLAERTGGTYSTLKVQPAELEDSGVYFCASKKIQGTGELFFGEGSRLTVL.

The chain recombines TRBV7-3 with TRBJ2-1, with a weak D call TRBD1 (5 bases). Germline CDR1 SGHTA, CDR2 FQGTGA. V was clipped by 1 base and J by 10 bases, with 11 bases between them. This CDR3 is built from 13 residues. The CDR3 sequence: CASSLMSRAEQFF. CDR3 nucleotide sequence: TGTGCCAGCAGCTTAATGTCCAGGGCGGAGCAGTTCTTC.